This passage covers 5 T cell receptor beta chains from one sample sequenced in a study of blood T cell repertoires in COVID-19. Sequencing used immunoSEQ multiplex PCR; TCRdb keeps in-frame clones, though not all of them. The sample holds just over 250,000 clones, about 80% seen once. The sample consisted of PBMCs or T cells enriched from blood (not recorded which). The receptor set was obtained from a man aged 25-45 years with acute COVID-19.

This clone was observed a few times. The CDR3 loop is CAISSGATANTGELFF. CDR3 nucleotides: TGTGCCATCTCATCAGGGGCTACCGCGAACACCGGGGAGCTGTTTTTT. The rearrangement links TRBV10-3 to TRBJ2-2; tentatively, D is TRBD1 (6 bases). The length of the CDR3 is 16 residues. CDR1 and CDR2 (germline): ENHRY, SYGVKD. Trimming left V 8 bases short and J 0 bases short, with 16 bases between.

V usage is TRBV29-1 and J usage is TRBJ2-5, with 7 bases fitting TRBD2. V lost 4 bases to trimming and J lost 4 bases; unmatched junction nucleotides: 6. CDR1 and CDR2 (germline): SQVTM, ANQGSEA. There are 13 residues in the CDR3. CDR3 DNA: TGCAGCGTTGGAGCGGGGAAGGCAGAGACCCAGTACTTC. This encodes CSVGAGKAETQYF. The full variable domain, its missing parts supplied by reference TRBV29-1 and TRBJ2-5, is SAVISQKPSRDICQRGTSLTIQCQVDSQVTMMFWYRQQPGQSLTLIATANQGSEATYESGFVIDKFPISRPNLTFSTLTVSNMSPEDSSIYLCSVGAGKAETQYFGPGTRLLVL.

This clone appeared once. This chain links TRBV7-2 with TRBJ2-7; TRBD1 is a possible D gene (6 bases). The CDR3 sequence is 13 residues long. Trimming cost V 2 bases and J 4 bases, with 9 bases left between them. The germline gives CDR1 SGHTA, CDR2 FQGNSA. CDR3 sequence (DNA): TGTGCCAGCAGCTTAATAGGACAGTACGAGCAGTACGTC. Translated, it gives CASSLIGQYEQYV.

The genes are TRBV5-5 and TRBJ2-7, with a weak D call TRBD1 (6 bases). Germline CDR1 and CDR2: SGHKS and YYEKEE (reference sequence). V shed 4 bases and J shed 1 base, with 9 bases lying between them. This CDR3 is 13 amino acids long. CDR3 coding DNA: TGTGCCAGCAGCCTCACAGGGTCCTACGAGCAGTACGTC. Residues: CASSLTGSYEQYV.

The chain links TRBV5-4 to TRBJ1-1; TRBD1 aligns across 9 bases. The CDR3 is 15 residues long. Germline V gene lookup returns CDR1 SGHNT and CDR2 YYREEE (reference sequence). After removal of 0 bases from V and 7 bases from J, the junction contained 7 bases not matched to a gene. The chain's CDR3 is CASSLGTDRGSEAFF. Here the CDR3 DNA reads TGTGCCAGCAGCTTGGGGACGGACAGGGGAAGTGAAGCTTTCTTT. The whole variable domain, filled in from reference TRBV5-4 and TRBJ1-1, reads ETGVTQSPTHLIKTRGQQVTLRCSSQSGHNTVSWYQQALGQGPQFIFQYYREEENGRGNFPPRFSGLQFPNYSSELNVNALELDDSALYLCASSLGTDRGSEAFFGQGTRLTVV.